Following are 27 T cell receptor beta chains from one sample sequenced in a study of T cell responses to AZD1222 COVID-19 vaccine. Generated by immunoSEQ multiplex PCR, the TCRdb table keeps only in-frame clones and is missing some. The sample has 120,000 or so clones; about nine tenths are singletons. The source was peripheral blood, collected on day 0 of AZD1222 vaccination. The receptors originated from an adult in good health.

This chain connects TRBV10-3 to TRBJ1-6; 9 bases align to TRBD1. The CDR3 is 15 residues long. CDR1 is ENHRY and CDR2 is SYGVKD in the germline V gene. After removal of 5 bases from V and 7 bases from J, the junction contained 6 bases not matched to a gene. The CDR3 protein is CAISLDRGGNSPLHF. The DNA for the CDR3 is TGTGCCATCAGTCTGGACAGGGGAGGGAATTCACCCCTCCACTTT.

The chain carries TRBV5-1 and TRBJ2-5, with a possible D match to TRBD1 (6 bases). The CDR3 is 15 residues long. Trimming cost V 1 base and J 2 bases, with 12 bases left between them. Germline CDR1 and CDR2: SGHRS and YFSETQ. The DNA of the CDR3 is TGCGCCAGCAGCTTGTTGGGACACGAGCAAGAGACCCAGTACTTC. It encodes CASSLLGHEQETQYF.

The gene calls are TRBV28 and TRBJ1-1, with TRBD1 identical over 11 bases. Germline assignment: CDR1 MDHEN and CDR2 SYDVKM. The trim removed 5 bases at V and 4 bases at J, leaving 6 bases unmatched. The CDR3 extends over 15 amino acids. The CDR3 DNA sequence: TGTGCCAGCAGTCTAGCCGGGACAGGGGGCACTGAAGCTTTCTTT. Its protein product is CASSLAGTGGTEAFF.

This chain uses TRBV19 with TRBJ1-2, with 9 bases fitting TRBD1. CDR1 and CDR2 (germline): LNHDA, SQIVND (reference sequence). The CDR3 extends over 15 amino acids. The V gene end was trimmed by 4 bases and the J gene end by 3 bases; junction bases not matched to a gene: 6. CDR3 loop: CASSTWDRDYYGYTF. The DNA of the CDR3 is TGTGCCAGTAGTACCTGGGACAGGGACTACTATGGCTACACCTTC.

This clone was observed a single time. J is TRBJ2-1 and V is TRBV5-6, with 9 bases aligning to TRBD1. The trim removed 4 bases at V and 6 bases at J, leaving 14 bases unmatched. This CDR3 has 17 amino acids. CDR1 is SGHDT, CDR2 YYEEEE, per germline. CDR3 protein: CASSPPWGQGISNEQFF. CDR3 nucleotides: TGTGCCAGCAGCCCGCCCTGGGGACAGGGAATTAGCAATGAGCAGTTCTTC.

This clone has a single count. The V call is TRBV30, the J call TRBJ2-7; possibly TRBD2 for D (6 bases). Germline V CDR1 and CDR2: GTSNPN, SVGIG (reference sequence). This CDR3 is built from 12 residues. V was trimmed by 6 bases and J by 3 bases, leaving 12 bases between them. CDR3 in DNA: TGTGCCTGTTCGTGGAGGGACTACGAGCAGTACTTC. It specifies CACSWRDYEQYF.

The V call is TRBV18, the J call TRBJ2-1, with D possibly TRBD1 on 6 matching bases. The germline V and J ends were trimmed by 3 bases and 0 bases, with 12 bases remaining between them. The CDR3 covers 16 residues. Germline CDR1 is KGHSH and CDR2 is LQKENI. CDR3 sequence reads: CASSPQGSNSYNEQFF. Written as DNA, the CDR3 is TGTGCCAGCTCACCCCAGGGGTCAAACTCCTACAATGAGCAGTTCTTC.

This chain links TRBV4-1 with TRBJ1-6; the match to TRBD1 covers 8 bases. CDR1 is MGHRA and CDR2 is YSYEKL in the germline V gene. Trimming took 4 bases from V and 10 from J; bases not matched to a gene: 12. CDR3 size: 16 residues. The CDR3 is CASSRLGTGLFSPLHF. In DNA, the CDR3 is TGCGCCAGCAGCCGGCTAGGGACAGGTTTATTCTCACCCCTCCACTTT.

This rearrangement joins TRBV7-3 to TRBJ1-1; D is possibly TRBD1 (5 bases). V was pared by 2 bases and J by 4 bases, with 11 bases between. This CDR3 is 14 amino acids long. Per germline, CDR1 SGHTA and CDR2 FQGTGA. The CDR3 loop reads CASSLLAGGTEAFF. Written as DNA, the CDR3 is TGTGCCAGCAGCTTATTGGCCGGGGGCACTGAAGCTTTCTTT.

This rearrangement joins TRBV7-6 to TRBJ2-2, with 7 bases fitting TRBD1. Trimming cost V 4 bases and J 4 bases; bases outside gene matches: 9. The CDR3 is 16 amino acids. Germline-derived CDR1 and CDR2 are SGHVS and FNYEAQ. The chain's CDR3 is CASSSPDRDGTGELFF. As DNA, the CDR3 is TGTGCCAGCAGCTCACCAGACAGGGACGGCACCGGGGAGCTGTTTTTT.

This chain uses TRBV10-3 with TRBJ1-1; D gene uncertain. The germline V and J ends were trimmed by 0 bases and 4 bases, with 12 bases remaining between them. This CDR3 is built from 15 residues. CDR1 and CDR2 (germline): ENHRY, SYGVKD. CDR3: CAISESSGGSTEAFF. In nucleotides, the CDR3 is TGTGCCATCAGTGAGTCATCGGGAGGTAGCACTGAAGCTTTCTTT.

This chain connects TRBV18 to TRBJ2-1; 8 positions agree with TRBD2. This CDR3 is built from 14 residues. Trimming cost V 2 bases and J 10 bases; bases outside gene matches: 7. CDR1 is KGHSH, CDR2 LQKENI, per germline. CDR3 sequence (DNA): TGTGCCAGCTCACCAGTTAATACGGGGGGGGAGCAGTTCTTC. Translated: CASSPVNTGGEQFF.

This sequence joins TRBV5-1 and TRBJ2-3; tentatively, D is TRBD2 (5 bases). Trimming took off 0 bases at V and 6 bases at J, with 11 bases between the two ends. Germline V gives CDR1 SGHRS, CDR2 YFSETQ. The length of the CDR3 is 14 residues. DNA of the CDR3: TGCGCCAGCAGCTTGGGAGGGCCGGGGGATACGCAGTATTTT. Translated, it gives CASSLGGPGDTQYF.

The V and J genes are TRBV21-1 and TRBJ2-2. TRBV21-1 is recorded as a pseudogene. This CDR3 spans 17 amino acids. CDR3 protein: CASTKGGNSENTGELFF. The CDR3 bases are TGTGCCAGCACCAAGGGGGGCAACTCGGAGAACACCGGGGAGCTGTTTTTT.

This chain connects TRBV15 to TRBJ1-5; D unresolved. Germline assignment: CDR1 LNHNV and CDR2 YYDKDF (reference sequence). The length of the CDR3 is 16 residues. V dropped 4 bases and J dropped 4 bases, with 17 bases sitting between them. Here the CDR3 reads CATSTTHQPVNQPQHF. CDR3 bases: TGTGCCACCAGCACTACCCATCAACCAGTAAATCAGCCCCAGCATTTT.

The chain carries TRBV7-3 and TRBJ1-1; no firm D call. Germline assignment: CDR1 SGHTA and CDR2 FQGTGA. The V end lost 3 bases, the J end lost 1 base, and 6 bases lay between the germline ends. The CDR3 is made up of 13 amino acids. CDR3 region: CASSLGKNTEAFF. The CDR3 region has the DNA TGTGCCAGCAGCTTGGGAAAGAACACTGAAGCTTTCTTT.

V usage is TRBV30 and J usage is TRBJ1-6; TRBD1 aligns across 12 bases. In germline, CDR1 is GTSNPN, CDR2 SVGIG (reference sequence). The CDR3 has 17 residues. V shed 4 bases, J shed 7 bases, and the junction held 11 bases outside the gene matches. CDR3 sequence reads: CAWTILQGTGGNSPLHF. The DNA of the CDR3 is TGTGCCTGGACCATCCTGCAGGGGACAGGGGGCAATTCACCCCTCCACTTT.

V usage is TRBV6-4 and J usage is TRBJ2-2; D gene uncertain. The germline V gene encodes CDR1 MRHNA and CDR2 SNTAGT. The CDR3 is 11 residues long. Trimming cost V 5 bases and J 2 bases, with 0 bases left between them. The CDR3 DNA follows: TGTGCCAGCAGTAACACCGGGGAGCTGTTTTTT. Translated: CASSNTGELFF.

The chain recombines TRBV3-1 (or the pseudogene TRBV3-2) with TRBJ2-7; the D gene is possibly TRBD2 (5 bases). This CDR3 comprises 14 residues. V lost 4 bases and J 2 bases, leaving 12 bases between the germline ends. Germline V gives CDR1 LGHDT, CDR2 YNNKEL (reference sequence). CDR3 sequence reads: CASSPPASPYEQYF. The CDR3, as DNA: TGTGCCAGCAGCCCCCCAGCTAGCCCCTACGAGCAGTACTTC.

This chain connects TRBV2 to TRBJ1-1; TRBD1 might be the D (5 bases). Germline V gives CDR1 SNHLY, CDR2 FYNNEI. The CDR3 totals 14 residues. With 6 bases removed from V and 1 base from J, the gap between germline ends came to 12 bases. CDR3 sequence: CASRPGTANTEAFF. The DNA for the CDR3 is TGTGCCAGCAGGCCCGGGACTGCGAACACTGAAGCTTTCTTT.

CDR3: CASKLAGVSIETQYF. The CDR3 nucleotides read TGCGCCAGCAAACTAGCGGGGGTATCCATAGAGACCCAGTACTTC. This chain joins TRBV5-1 and TRBJ2-5, with TRBD2 matching 11 bases. The V and J ends lost 6 bases and 4 bases, in that order; junction bases with no gene match: 8. The germline V gene encodes CDR1 SGHRS and CDR2 YFSETQ. CDR3 size: 15 residues.

This chain connects TRBV19 to TRBJ2-7; 7 positions agree with TRBD1. Per the germline V gene, CDR1 is LNHDA and CDR2 is SQIVND (reference sequence). The length of the CDR3 is 18 residues. After removal of 5 bases from V and 3 bases from J, the junction contained 19 bases not matched to a gene. CDR3 region: CASSLRSGTAIIHYEQYF. Written as DNA, the CDR3 is TGTGCCAGTAGTCTCAGGTCGGGGACAGCGATTATCCACTACGAGCAGTACTTC.

The chain couples TRBV18 to TRBJ1-1; a possible D gene is TRBD1 (6 bases). Trimming took off 3 bases at V and 2 bases at J, with 10 bases between the two ends. Germline values: CDR1 KGHSH, CDR2 LQKENI. CDR3 size: 14 residues. The CDR3 sequence: CASSPGQLNTEAFF. For the CDR3, the DNA is TGTGCCAGCTCACCCGGACAGCTTAACACTGAAGCTTTCTTT.

J is TRBJ1-5 and V is TRBV4-3; D is undetermined. The germline V gene has CDR1 LGHNA and CDR2 YSLEER. The V gene lost 0 bases and the J gene lost 0 bases, with 12 bases spanning the gap. The CDR3 sequence is 17 residues long. The CDR3 region has the DNA TGCGCCAGCAGCCAAGATCGGGCAGACTATAGCAATCAGCCCCAGCATTTT. Amino acids: CASSQDRADYSNQPQHF.

The chain links TRBV2 to TRBJ2-7; maybe TRBD1 (6 bases). V lost 9 bases and J 3 bases, leaving 18 bases between the germline ends. The CDR3 is 14 amino acids. Germline loops: CDR1 SNHLY, CDR2 FYNNEI. The CDR3 DNA sequence: TGTGCCAGTTTACAACAGGACAGACGCTACGAGCAGTACTTC. Its protein is CASLQQDRRYEQYF.

The rearrangement joins TRBV7-9 to TRBJ2-1; D perhaps matches TRBD2 (6 bases). Germline V lookup: CDR1 SEHNR, CDR2 FQNEAQ (reference sequence). The ends were cut back, 6 bases at V and 7 bases at J, with 13 bases in the middle. The CDR3 is 13 residues long. The DNA for the CDR3 is TGTGCCAGCAGGCTGGGGGGTCCTAATGAGCAGTTCTTC. It encodes CASRLGGPNEQFF.

The J gene is TRBJ1-5, the V gene TRBV27; D is ambiguous. The CDR3 sequence is 13 residues long. From germline, CDR1 is MNHEY and CDR2 SMNVEV (reference sequence). Trimming pared 6 bases from V and 2 bases from J, leaving 8 bases between. In DNA form, the CDR3 reads TGTGCCAGCAGCCGCATCCGCAATCAGCCCCAGCATTTT. Its protein is CASSRIRNQPQHF.